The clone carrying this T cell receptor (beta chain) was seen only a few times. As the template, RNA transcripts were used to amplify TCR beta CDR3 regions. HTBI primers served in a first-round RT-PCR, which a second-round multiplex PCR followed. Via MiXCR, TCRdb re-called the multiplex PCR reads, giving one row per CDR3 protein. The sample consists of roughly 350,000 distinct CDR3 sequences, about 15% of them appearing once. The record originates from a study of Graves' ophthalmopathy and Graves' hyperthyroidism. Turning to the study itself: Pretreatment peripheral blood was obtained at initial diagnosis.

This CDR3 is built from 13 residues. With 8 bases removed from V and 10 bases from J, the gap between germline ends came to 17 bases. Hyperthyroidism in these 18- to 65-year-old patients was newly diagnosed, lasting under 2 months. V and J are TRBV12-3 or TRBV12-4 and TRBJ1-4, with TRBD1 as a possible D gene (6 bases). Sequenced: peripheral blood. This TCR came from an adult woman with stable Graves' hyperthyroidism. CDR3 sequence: CASAEGGGGKLFF. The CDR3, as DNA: TGTGCCAGCGCCGAAGGAGGGGGGGGAAAACTGTTTTTT.